One TCR beta chain is described in this entry. Study processing details: Junction-only sequences without quality scores came from ImmunoSEQ, so filtering differed. Method: immunoSEQ multiplex PCR; TCRdb's copy keeps in-frame clones and lacks some. V and J calls and clone size are given by that table; D and trimming were obtained from the DNA. The table lists more than 2 million clones, over 85% of them singletons. This sample is drawn from a study of shared clonotypes between healthy human individuals. Trimming removed 5 bases at V and 6 bases at J, with 11 bases between. The CDR3 contains 12 residues. Germline loops: CDR1 MNHEY, CDR2 SMNVEV (reference sequence).

The receptor comes from a man between 18 and 29 years old in good health. Sequencing was carried out using naive CD4+ T cells sorted from blood. Subset of the sample: CD45RA+ positively selected. The V and J genes are TRBV27 and TRBJ2-7; D remains ambiguous. The CDR3 DNA sequence: TGTGCCAGCAGTCCCGGTGGCTCCGAGCAGTACTTC. Translation gives CASSPGGSEQYF.